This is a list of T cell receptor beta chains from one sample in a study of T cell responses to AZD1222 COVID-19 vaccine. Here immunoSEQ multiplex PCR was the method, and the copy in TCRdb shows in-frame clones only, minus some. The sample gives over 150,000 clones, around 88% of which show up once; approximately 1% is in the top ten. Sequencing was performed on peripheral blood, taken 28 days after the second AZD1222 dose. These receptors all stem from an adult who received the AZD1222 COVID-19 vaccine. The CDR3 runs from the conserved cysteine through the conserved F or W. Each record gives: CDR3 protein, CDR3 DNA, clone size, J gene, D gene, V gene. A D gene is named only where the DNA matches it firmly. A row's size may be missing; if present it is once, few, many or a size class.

CDR3 protein: CASSQEIRQVGNTIYF; CDR3 DNA: TGTGCCAGCAGCCAAGAAATCCGCCAGGTTGGAAACACCATATATTTT; clone size: NA; J gene: TRBJ1-3; D gene: NA; V gene: TRBV3-1/TRBV3-2
CDR3 protein: CASSHLKGGTTETQYF; CDR3 DNA: TGTGCCAGCAGCCACCTGAAGGGGGGAACCACCGAGACCCAGTACTTC; clone size: NA; J gene: TRBJ2-5; D gene: NA; V gene: TRBV14
CDR3 protein: CASSTGQGSSPLHF; CDR3 DNA: TGTGCCAGTAGTACCGGACAGGGGAGTTCACCCCTCCACTTT; clone size: NA; J gene: TRBJ1-6; D gene: TRBD1; V gene: TRBV19
CDR3 protein: CASSLDGTPPYEQYF; CDR3 DNA: TGCGCCAGCAGCTTGGATGGGACACCGCCCTACGAGCAGTACTTC; clone size: NA; J gene: TRBJ2-7; D gene: NA; V gene: TRBV5-1
CDR3 protein: CASSQGGFDGYTF; CDR3 DNA: TGTGCCAGCAGCCAAGGGGGATTTGATGGCTACACCTTC; clone size: NA; J gene: TRBJ1-2; D gene: NA; V gene: TRBV3-1/TRBV3-2
CDR3 protein: CASSPTQGLNTGELFF; CDR3 DNA: TGTGCCAGCAGCCCAACTCAGGGGCTAAACACCGGGGAGCTGTTTTTT; clone size: NA; J gene: TRBJ2-2; D gene: NA; V gene: TRBV7-6
CDR3 protein: CASSYPIRQSYEQYF; CDR3 DNA: TGTGCCAGCAGTTACCCCATTCGGCAATCCTACGAGCAGTACTTC; clone size: NA; J gene: TRBJ2-7; D gene: NA; V gene: TRBV6-2/TRBV6-3
CDR3 protein: CASSSPGGERNSYEQYF; CDR3 DNA: TGTGCCAGCAGCTCACCGGGCGGGGAGCGGAACTCCTACGAGCAGTACTTC; clone size: NA; J gene: TRBJ2-7; D gene: NA; V gene: TRBV11-2
CDR3 protein: CASGWTGGNEQFF; CDR3 DNA: TGCGCCAGCGGTTGGACAGGGGGCAATGAGCAGTTCTTC; clone size: NA; J gene: TRBJ2-1; D gene: TRBD1; V gene: TRBV5-1
CDR3 protein: CASSRQGKNEKLFF; CDR3 DNA: TGTGCCAGCAGTAGACAGGGGAAAAATGAAAAACTGTTTTTT; clone size: NA; J gene: TRBJ1-4; D gene: TRBD1; V gene: TRBV2
CDR3 protein: CASSSTTVQGSYEQYF; CDR3 DNA: TGTGCCAGCAGCTCAACGACAGTGCAGGGGTCCTACGAGCAGTACTTC; clone size: NA; J gene: TRBJ2-7; D gene: NA; V gene: TRBV11-2
CDR3 protein: CASSLLGDRNEKLFF; CDR3 DNA: TGTGCCAGCAGTTTATTGGGCGACAGGAATGAAAAACTGTTTTTT; clone size: NA; J gene: TRBJ1-4; D gene: NA; V gene: TRBV27
CDR3 protein: CASSPSWGLGGINEQFF; CDR3 DNA: TGTGCCAGCAGCCCCAGCTGGGGACTCGGTGGGATCAATGAGCAGTTCTTC; clone size: once; J gene: TRBJ2-1; D gene: NA; V gene: TRBV3-1/TRBV3-2
CDR3 protein: CASGLVLTGNTEAFF; CDR3 DNA: TGTGCTAGTGGTTTGGTGCTAACAGGGAACACTGAAGCTTTCTTT; clone size: NA; J gene: TRBJ1-1; D gene: NA; V gene: TRBV12-5
CDR3 protein: CASSQDRLGQYF; CDR3 DNA: TGTGCCAGCAGCCAAGATCGGTTAGGCCAGTACTTC; clone size: NA; J gene: TRBJ2-5; D gene: NA; V gene: TRBV3-1/TRBV3-2
CDR3 protein: CASSMSGGANYGYTF; CDR3 DNA: TGTGCCAGTAGTATGTCAGGGGGAGCTAACTATGGCTACACCTTC; clone size: few; J gene: TRBJ1-2; D gene: TRBD1; V gene: TRBV19
CDR3 protein: CAWRRQGAGDTQYF; CDR3 DNA: TGTGCCTGGAGGAGACAGGGGGCGGGAGATACGCAGTATTTT; clone size: NA; J gene: TRBJ2-3; D gene: TRBD1; V gene: TRBV30
CDR3 protein: CASSQDEGPYGYTF; CDR3 DNA: TGCGCCAGCAGCCAAGATGAGGGCCCCTATGGCTACACCTTC; clone size: NA; J gene: TRBJ1-2; D gene: NA; V gene: TRBV4-1
CDR3 protein: CASSFKGTGDTYEQYF; CDR3 DNA: TGTGCCAGCAGCTTTAAGGGGACAGGGGATACCTACGAGCAGTACTTC; clone size: once; J gene: TRBJ2-7; D gene: TRBD1; V gene: TRBV11-3
CDR3 protein: CASGRQGVNSPLHF; CDR3 DNA: TGTGCCAGCGGGCGACAGGGGGTAAATTCACCCCTCCACTTT; clone size: NA; J gene: TRBJ1-6; D gene: TRBD1; V gene: TRBV6-6
CDR3 protein: CASSYPLRSTNTGELFF; CDR3 DNA: TGTGCCAGCAGCTACCCATTACGGTCTACCAACACCGGGGAGCTGTTTTTT; clone size: once; J gene: TRBJ2-2; D gene: NA; V gene: TRBV7-6
CDR3 protein: CASSPGDTQYF; CDR3 DNA: TGCGCCAGCAGTCCCGGGGATACGCAGTATTTT; clone size: NA; J gene: TRBJ2-3; D gene: NA; V gene: TRBV10-1
CDR3 protein: CASSPRGKLRTEAFF; CDR3 DNA: TGTGCCAGCAGCCCCCGGGGGAAATTGAGAACTGAAGCTTTCTTT; clone size: once; J gene: TRBJ1-1; D gene: NA; V gene: TRBV9
CDR3 protein: CASSPDSYEQYF; CDR3 DNA: TGTGCCAGCAGTCCCGACAGCTACGAGCAGTACTTC; clone size: once; J gene: TRBJ2-7; D gene: NA; V gene: TRBV5-5
CDR3 protein: CASSPDVWNTGELFF; CDR3 DNA: TGTGCCAGCAGTCCGGACGTCTGGAACACCGGGGAGCTGTTTTTT; clone size: NA; J gene: TRBJ2-2; D gene: NA; V gene: TRBV6-5
CDR3 protein: CASSFSGDYGYTF; CDR3 DNA: TGTGCCAGCAGTTTCTCAGGGGACTATGGCTACACCTTC; clone size: NA; J gene: TRBJ1-2; D gene: NA; V gene: TRBV12-3/TRBV12-4
CDR3 protein: CASKVNNEQYF; CDR3 DNA: TGTGCCAGCAAGGTAAACAACGAGCAGTACTTC; clone size: NA; J gene: TRBJ2-7; D gene: NA; V gene: TRBV6-5
CDR3 protein: CASSRTEPIEAFF; CDR3 DNA: TGTGCCAGTAGCCGGACTGAACCGATAGAAGCTTTCTTT; clone size: NA; J gene: TRBJ1-1; D gene: NA; V gene: TRBV19
CDR3 protein: CASNPHPTDSNEKLFF; CDR3 DNA: TGTGCCAGCAACCCTCACCCCACGGACTCTAATGAAAAACTGTTTTTT; clone size: NA; J gene: TRBJ1-4; D gene: NA; V gene: TRBV5-5
CDR3 protein: CASSPQGGHMNTEAFF; CDR3 DNA: TGTGCCAGCTCACCCCAGGGAGGGCACATGAACACTGAAGCTTTCTTT; clone size: NA; J gene: TRBJ1-1; D gene: NA; V gene: TRBV18
CDR3 protein: CASGMLAGGPNEQFF; CDR3 DNA: TGTGCCAGCGGGATGCTAGCGGGGGGGCCCAATGAGCAGTTCTTC; clone size: NA; J gene: TRBJ2-1; D gene: TRBD2; V gene: TRBV27
CDR3 protein: CASSLVGWGPTGELFF; CDR3 DNA: TGTGCCAGCAGCTTGGTGGGCTGGGGCCCCACCGGGGAGCTGTTTTTT; clone size: NA; J gene: TRBJ2-2; D gene: NA; V gene: TRBV5-5
CDR3 protein: CAIGGRDPFTGELFF; CDR3 DNA: TGTGCCATCGGGGGCAGAGATCCTTTCACCGGGGAGCTGTTTTTT; clone size: few; J gene: TRBJ2-2; D gene: NA; V gene: TRBV10-3
CDR3 protein: CASSQTSPSSTDTQYF; CDR3 DNA: TGTGCCAGCAGCCAGACTAGTCCATCTAGCACAGATACGCAGTATTTT; clone size: NA; J gene: TRBJ2-3; D gene: NA; V gene: TRBV7-9
CDR3 protein: CASSSRGLNNQPQHF; CDR3 DNA: TGTGCCAGCAGCTCGCGTGGGTTGAACAATCAGCCCCAGCATTTT; clone size: few; J gene: TRBJ1-5; D gene: NA; V gene: TRBV5-5
CDR3 protein: CASSLASRVKANGELFF; CDR3 DNA: TGTGCCAGCAGCTTAGCGTCCAGGGTCAAGGCTAACGGGGAGCTGTTTTTT; clone size: NA; J gene: TRBJ2-2; D gene: NA; V gene: TRBV7-9
CDR3 protein: CASSQDTRLAVSDTQYF; CDR3 DNA: TGTGCCAGCAGCCAAGATACAAGACTAGCAGTATCAGATACGCAGTATTTT; clone size: once; J gene: TRBJ2-3; D gene: TRBD2; V gene: TRBV14
CDR3 protein: CASSQEGQGWGNQPQHF; CDR3 DNA: TGTGCCAGCAGCCAAGAGGGCCAGGGGTGGGGCAATCAGCCCCAGCATTTT; clone size: NA; J gene: TRBJ1-5; D gene: NA; V gene: TRBV4-2
CDR3 protein: CASSFRQTNQPQHF; CDR3 DNA: TGTGCCAGCAGCTTCCGGCAGACTAATCAGCCCCAGCATTTT; clone size: NA; J gene: TRBJ1-5; D gene: NA; V gene: TRBV5-6
CDR3 protein: CASSRLLEQYF; CDR3 DNA: TGTGCCAGCAGCCGCCTTCTCGAGCAGTACTTC; clone size: NA; J gene: TRBJ2-7; D gene: NA; V gene: TRBV3-1/TRBV3-2
CDR3 protein: CASSLWTGDKDTQYF; CDR3 DNA: TGCGCCAGCAGCCTATGGACAGGGGATAAAGATACGCAGTATTTT; clone size: NA; J gene: TRBJ2-3; D gene: TRBD1; V gene: TRBV5-1
CDR3 protein: CATKDSQLNEKLFF; CDR3 DNA: TGTGCCACTAAAGACAGTCAACTCAATGAAAAACTGTTTTTT; clone size: once; J gene: TRBJ1-4; D gene: NA; V gene: TRBV2
CDR3 protein: CASSQDRSGGLSYEQYF; CDR3 DNA: TGCGCCAGCAGCCAAGATAGGAGCGGGGGGCTCTCCTACGAGCAGTACTTC; clone size: few; J gene: TRBJ2-7; D gene: TRBD2; V gene: TRBV4-3
CDR3 protein: CASSLLGGPLRGYTF; CDR3 DNA: TGTGCCAGCAGCTTATTGGGGGGCCCCCTAAGGGGCTACACCTTC; clone size: NA; J gene: TRBJ1-2; D gene: NA; V gene: TRBV7-6
CDR3 protein: CASSKEAGTSWEDTEAFF; CDR3 DNA: TGTGCCAGTAGTAAGGAGGCCGGGACCTCATGGGAGGACACTGAAGCTTTCTTT; clone size: NA; J gene: TRBJ1-1; D gene: NA; V gene: TRBV19
CDR3 protein: CASSSPSRQNYGYTF; CDR3 DNA: TGTGCCAGCAGTTCCCCATCCCGACAGAACTATGGCTACACCTTC; clone size: NA; J gene: TRBJ1-2; D gene: NA; V gene: TRBV27
CDR3 protein: CASRRYTQGYEQYF; CDR3 DNA: TGTGCCAGCAGGCGCTACACTCAGGGCTACGAGCAGTACTTC; clone size: NA; J gene: TRBJ2-7; D gene: NA; V gene: TRBV6-5
CDR3 protein: CASSIQGRGAYEQYF; CDR3 DNA: TGTGCCAGCAGCATACAAGGACGGGGAGCCTACGAGCAGTACTTC; clone size: NA; J gene: TRBJ2-7; D gene: NA; V gene: TRBV5-4
CDR3 protein: CASSPSGGLAGGPSAKNIQYF; CDR3 DNA: TGCGCCAGCAGCCCCTCCGGGGGGCTAGCGGGGGGGCCGTCTGCCAAAAACATTCAGTACTTC; clone size: NA; J gene: TRBJ2-4; D gene: TRBD2; V gene: TRBV4-1
CDR3 protein: CASSFSPLGTQYF; CDR3 DNA: TGTGCCAGCAGTTTTAGCCCCCTGGGGACCCAGTACTTC; clone size: NA; J gene: TRBJ2-5; D gene: NA; V gene: TRBV12-3/TRBV12-4
CDR3 protein: CAETPRAGQGLRSNQPQHF; CDR3 DNA: TGTGCCGAAACACCGAGGGCGGGACAGGGGCTTCGTAGCAATCAGCCCCAGCATTTT; clone size: NA; J gene: TRBJ1-5; D gene: TRBD1; V gene: TRBV27
CDR3 protein: CASSLETRTAGTQYF; CDR3 DNA: TGTGCCAGCAGCTTGGAGACTCGGACCGCGGGTACGCAGTATTTT; clone size: NA; J gene: TRBJ2-3; D gene: NA; V gene: TRBV5-8
CDR3 protein: CASSQVGRAGPGETQYF; CDR3 DNA: TGTGCCAGCAGCCAAGTGGGGAGGGCAGGGCCTGGAGAGACCCAGTACTTC; clone size: NA; J gene: TRBJ2-5; D gene: TRBD2; V gene: TRBV3-1/TRBV3-2
CDR3 protein: CASSKDTQYF; CDR3 DNA: TGTGCCAGCAGCAAAGATACGCAGTATTTT; clone size: NA; J gene: TRBJ2-3; D gene: NA; V gene: TRBV7-9